Presented here are 4 T cell receptor beta chains from one specimen sequenced in a study of blood T cell repertoires in COVID-19. TCRdb's table, derived via immunoSEQ multiplex PCR, lists solely in-frame clones and lacks some. The sample has about 110,000 clones, 65% to 90% seen once. The sequencing input was peripheral blood. All receptors derive from an older man with acute or convalescent COVID-19.

The chain joins TRBV19 to TRBJ2-4; TRBD2 matches at 8 bases. J was trimmed by 5 bases and V by 5 bases; bases with no gene match: 8. Germline values: CDR1 LNHDA, CDR2 SQIVND (reference sequence). The CDR3 consists of 15 residues. The CDR3 DNA reads as TGTGCCAGTAGTCGGGGGGGAGTGACCGAAAACATTCAGTACTTC. It encodes CASSRGGVTENIQYF.

V is TRBV25-1 and J is TRBJ2-3; no clear D. This CDR3 has 12 residues. CDR1 and CDR2 from the germline V gene are MGHDK and SYGVNS. Trimming removed 3 bases from V and 2 bases from J, with 3 bases in between. For the CDR3, the DNA is TGTGCCAGCAGTGATAACACAGATACGCAGTATTTT. Encoded protein: CASSDNTDTQYF.

This clone was observed a handful of times. This chain joins TRBV28 and TRBJ2-7; 7 bases agree with TRBD1. CDR3 length: 15 residues. V trimming: 5 bases; J trimming: 5 bases; junction bases outside the gene matches: 12. The V gene's germline CDR1 is MDHEN and CDR2 SYDVKM. In DNA, the CDR3 is TGTGCCAGCAGTCCCACAGGGGAGCCTGTTGACGAGCAGTACTTC. This sequence encodes CASSPTGEPVDEQYF. The whole variable domain, remainder taken from reference TRBV28 and TRBJ2-7, is DVKVTQSSRYLVKRTGEKVFLECVQDMDHENMFWYRQDPGLGLRLIYFSYDVKMKEKGDIPEGYSVSREKKERFSLILESASTNQTSMYLCASSPTGEPVDEQYFGPGTRLTVT.

The chain combines TRBV7-9 with TRBJ2-7; no reliable D call. CDR3 size: 13 residues. The germline V and J ends were trimmed by 2 bases and 5 bases, with 10 bases remaining between them. From germline, CDR1 is SEHNR and CDR2 FQNEAQ (reference sequence). The CDR3 protein is CASSLIVSDEQYF. The CDR3 bases are TGTGCCAGCAGCTTAATAGTCTCTGACGAGCAGTACTTC.